Listed below are T cell receptor beta chains from one sample, sequenced in a study of blood T cell repertoires in COVID-19. The protocol was immunoSEQ multiplex PCR, while the TCRdb copy is restricted to in-frame clones and leaves out a portion. The sample gives around 620,000 clones, approximately 90% of which show up once; over 0.2% is in the top ten. The sequenced material came from peripheral blood. The receptors stem from a woman aged 18-35 years with acute or convalescent COVID-19. CDR3s include the opening cysteine and the closing phenylalanine or tryptophan. The D gene is left open where the match is weak. Size is omitted from some rows. Given values are once, few, many or a class for expanded clones.

D gene,V gene,J gene,clone size,CDR3 DNA,CDR3 protein
-,TRBV5-1,TRBJ1-3,-,TGCGCCAGCAGCCGGGATCCGTTCTCTGGAAACACCATATATTTT,CASSRDPFSGNTIYF
TRBD1,TRBV6-6,TRBJ1-2,-,TGTGCCAGCAGTCCACGTCCCGGGACAGGGGGCATCGCCTATGGCTACACCTTC,CASSPRPGTGGIAYGYTF
-,TRBV2,TRBJ1-2,-,TGTGCCAGCACCATCTTGACGGACAGCAACTATGGCTACACCTTC,CASTILTDSNYGYTF
TRBD1,TRBV27,TRBJ1-2,-,TGTGCCAGCAGTGAGACAGGGTTCTATGGCTACACCTTC,CASSETGFYGYTF
TRBD1,TRBV9,TRBJ1-1,-,TGTGCCAGCAGCGTAGGGAAGGGGGCACGAGCTTTCTTT,CASSVGKGARAFF
TRBD1,TRBV27,TRBJ1-1,few,TGTGCCAGCAGGCCCGGGACAGGGATCACTGAAGCTTTCTTT,CASRPGTGITEAFF
TRBD1,TRBV28,TRBJ1-4,-,TGTGCCAGCAGTTTGGGACAGGGCAATGAAAAACTGTTTTTT,CASSLGQGNEKLFF
-,TRBV7-2,TRBJ2-1,-,TGTGCCAGCTCCCAGGGAACCCACAATGAGCAGTTCTTC,CASSQGTHNEQFF
TRBD1,TRBV9,TRBJ1-1,-,TGTGCCAGCGGGTCGTCTGGGACAGTCCCGAACACTGAAGCTTTCTTT,CASGSSGTVPNTEAFF
TRBD1,TRBV4-3,TRBJ1-1,-,TGCGCCAGCAGCCAAGACTGGGGACAGGGAGGCACTGAAGCTTTCTTT,CASSQDWGQGGTEAFF
-,TRBV6-1,TRBJ2-5,-,TGTGCCAGCAGTGAGGAGGCTGGAGGCGGGGAGACCCAGTACTTC,CASSEEAGGGETQYF
-,TRBV9,TRBJ1-5,-,TGTGCCAGCAGCGGAACAGGAAATCGACAGCCCCAGCATTTT,CASSGTGNRQPQHF
-,TRBV24-1,TRBJ2-3,-,TGTGCCACCAGTGATTCTCAGGGGGATACGCAGTATTTT,CATSDSQGDTQYF
TRBD1,TRBV6-2/TRBV6-3,TRBJ1-5,-,TGTGCCAGCAGTTACCCCTCAAGACAGGGTATGGGGAAGTATCAGCCCCAGCATTTT,CASSYPSRQGMGKYQPQHF
-,TRBV6-2/TRBV6-3,TRBJ1-5,-,TGTGCCAGCAGTTATTCAGGAGGGGATAGCAATCAGCCCCAGCATTTT,CASSYSGGDSNQPQHF
-,TRBV18,TRBJ2-7,-,TGTGCCAGCTCAGATAGGACATCCTCCTACGAGCAGTACTTC,CASSDRTSSYEQYF
-,TRBV19,TRBJ2-4,-,TGTGCCAGTAGTAGCCGGACAGAACAGTACTTC,CASSSRTEQYF
-,TRBV6-2/TRBV6-3,TRBJ2-7,-,TGTGCCAGCAGTTACGAAGAAGGGGCTTACGAGCAGTACTTC,CASSYEEGAYEQYF
TRBD2,TRBV5-6,TRBJ2-1,-,TGTGCCAGCAGCTTGTTCGGACTAGCGGGGGTCAATGAGCAGTTCTTC,CASSLFGLAGVNEQFF
-,TRBV7-6,TRBJ1-1,-,TGTGCCAGCAGCTTAGGGCCCGAGGTGACTGAAGCTTTCTTT,CASSLGPEVTEAFF
-,TRBV18,TRBJ2-7,-,TGTGCCAGCTCCGGGAACCCGTCCGGCGAGCAGTACTTC,CASSGNPSGEQYF
-,TRBV27,TRBJ1-6,-,TGTGCCAGCAGTTCTACAGGGAGCTCATTTTATACACCCCTCCACTTT,CASSSTGSSFYTPLHF
TRBD1,TRBV6-2/TRBV6-3,TRBJ1-2,-,TGTGCCAGCAGCCGAGGGACAGACTATGGCTACACCTTC,CASSRGTDYGYTF
TRBD2,TRBV13,TRBJ2-3,-,TGTGCCAGCAGCTTAGTGGGGAGGGCAGATACGCAGTATTTT,CASSLVGRADTQYF
-,TRBV14,TRBJ1-6,once,TGTGCCAGCAGCCAAGATGGGGAGGACCCGATTGATTCACCCCTCCACTTT,CASSQDGEDPIDSPLHF
-,TRBV7-9,TRBJ2-3,-,TGTGCCAGCAGCTTAGGGGGGGACGTCAGCACAGATACGCAGTATTTT,CASSLGGDVSTDTQYF
TRBD1,TRBV2,TRBJ1-1,-,TGTGCCAGCAGTGAAGCGCTTCGGGACAGGGGACCTGAAGCTTTCTTT,CASSEALRDRGPEAFF
-,TRBV5-1,TRBJ1-1,-,TGCGCCAGCAGCTGGGAAGGGAGTTGTTGCACTGAAGCTTTCTTT,CASSWEGSCCTEAFF
-,TRBV18,TRBJ1-1,-,TGTGCCAGCTCACCGACGCAAATAGGACAGTCGCACACTGAAGCTTTCTTT,CASSPTQIGQSHTEAFF
TRBD1,TRBV3-1/TRBV3-2,TRBJ1-2,-,TGTGCCAGCAGCCAGGGCATCCTCAGGACAGGGGCCGGCTACACCTTC,CASSQGILRTGAGYTF
TRBD1,TRBV6-2/TRBV6-3,TRBJ1-2,few,TGTGCCAGCAACCCGACAGGGAACTATGGCTACACCTTC,CASNPTGNYGYTF
TRBD2,TRBV5-6,TRBJ2-7,-,TGTGCCAGCAGCCCGTTAGCGGGGGGGCCCTCCTACGAGCAGTACTTC,CASSPLAGGPSYEQYF
-,TRBV19,TRBJ1-4,few,TGTGCCAGTAGTATTTTTGGAGCCTTTAATGAAAAACTGTTTTTT,CASSIFGAFNEKLFF
-,TRBV30,TRBJ1-1,-,TGTGCCTGGAGTGTACTGGCGGGGGGCCCGAACACTGAAGCTTTCTTT,CAWSVLAGGPNTEAFF
-,TRBV4-1,TRBJ2-1,-,TGCGCCAGCAGCTTTTCGCCGGGATACAATGAGCAGTTCTTC,CASSFSPGYNEQFF
TRBD1,TRBV5-6,TRBJ1-3,-,TGTGCCAGCAAACTAAGGGGGACAGGGGGCTTCTCTGGAAACACCATATATTTT,CASKLRGTGGFSGNTIYF
TRBD1,TRBV5-1,TRBJ1-6,-,TGCGCCAGCAGCGAAACTACAGGGGGCGCTTCCTCACCCCTCCACTTT,CASSETTGGASSPLHF
-,TRBV4-1,TRBJ2-2,-,TGCGCCAGCAGCCAATTCTCAGAAACCGGGGAGCTGTTTTTT,CASSQFSETGELFF
-,TRBV5-1,TRBJ2-5,-,TGCGCCAGCAGCGGGGGGACCGGGGGTCGGGAGACCCAGTACTTC,CASSGGTGGRETQYF
-,TRBV6-2/TRBV6-3,TRBJ2-7,-,TGTGCCAGCAGTTCCGTGGAGGCTTCAGGCGAGCAGTACTTC,CASSSVEASGEQYF
-,TRBV10-1,TRBJ1-1,few,TGCGCCAGCAGTGATCCTCAACCGGGGAGGAACACTGAAGCTTTCTTT,CASSDPQPGRNTEAFF
-,TRBV19,TRBJ2-7,-,TGTGCCAGTAGTATAGGACAGACGGGTTCTTACGAGCAGTACTTC,CASSIGQTGSYEQYF
TRBD2,TRBV2,TRBJ2-2,-,TGTGCCAGCAGTGAACTTAGCGGGGGGAACACCGGGGAGCTGTTTTTT,CASSELSGGNTGELFF
TRBD1,TRBV3-1/TRBV3-2,TRBJ1-2,-,TGTGCCAGCAGCCCGGGACAGGGCAACTATGGCTACACCTTC,CASSPGQGNYGYTF